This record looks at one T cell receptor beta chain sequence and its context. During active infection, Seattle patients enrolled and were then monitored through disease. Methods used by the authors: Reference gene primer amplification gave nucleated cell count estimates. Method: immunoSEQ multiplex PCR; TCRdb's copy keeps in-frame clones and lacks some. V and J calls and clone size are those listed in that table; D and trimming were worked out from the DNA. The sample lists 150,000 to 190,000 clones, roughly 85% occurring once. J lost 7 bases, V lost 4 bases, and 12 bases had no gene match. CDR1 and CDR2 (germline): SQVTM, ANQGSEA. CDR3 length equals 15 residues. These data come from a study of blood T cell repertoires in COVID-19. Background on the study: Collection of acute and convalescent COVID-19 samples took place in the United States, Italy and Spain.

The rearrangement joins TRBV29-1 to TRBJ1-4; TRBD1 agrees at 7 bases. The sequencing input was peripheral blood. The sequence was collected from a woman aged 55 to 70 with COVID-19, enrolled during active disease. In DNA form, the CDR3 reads TGCAGCGTTGGGAGGGGCAGGGGGGTTGGTGAAAAACTGTTTTTT. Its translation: CSVGRGRGVGEKLFF.